What follows is one T cell receptor (beta chain) and its context. Its antigen is unknown. These data belong to a study of cytomegalovirus exposure and HLA in healthy donors. The data were produced by immunoSEQ multiplex PCR, yet TCRdb's version contains in-frame clones alone and is incomplete. The data hold approximately 140,000 clones, with 88% observed a single time. Separation from the roughly 670-subject first cohort characterized the 120-subject validation cohort, to which the donors belonged. Findings of the study overall: Researchers catalogued about 150 TCR beta chains as cytomegalovirus-associated. Reports showed the classifier diagnosing cytomegalovirus status with high specificity and sensitivity. Rarity marked most TCR sequences, yet some public TCRs occurred in many donors.

CDR1 is SNHLY, CDR2 FYNNEI, per germline. The CDR3 length is 15 residues. V dropped 8 bases and J dropped 6; count of bases not matched to a gene: 11. The sequencing sample was made of PBMCs. The clonotype comes from a woman younger than 30 in good health and CMV-seropositive. V is TRBV2 and J is TRBJ2-3; TRBD2 matches 10 bases. CDR3 in DNA: TGTGCCAGCTCCCGGGAGACTAGCGGGTTCGATACGCAGTATTTT. Its protein product is CASSRETSGFDTQYF.